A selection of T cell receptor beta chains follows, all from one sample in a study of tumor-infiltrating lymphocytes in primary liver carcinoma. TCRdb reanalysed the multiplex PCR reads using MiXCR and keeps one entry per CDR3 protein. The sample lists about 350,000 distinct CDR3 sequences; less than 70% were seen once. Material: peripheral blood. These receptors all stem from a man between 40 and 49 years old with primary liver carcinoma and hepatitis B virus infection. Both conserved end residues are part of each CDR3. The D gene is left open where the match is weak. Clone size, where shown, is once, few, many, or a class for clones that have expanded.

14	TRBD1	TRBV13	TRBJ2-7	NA	CASRSKNRGYEQYF	TGTGCCAGCAGATCAAAGAACAGGGGTTACGAGCAGTACTTC
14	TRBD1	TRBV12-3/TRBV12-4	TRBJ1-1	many	CASSNRQGGTEAFF	TGTGCCAGCAGTAATCGACAGGGTGGCACTGAAGCTTTCTTT
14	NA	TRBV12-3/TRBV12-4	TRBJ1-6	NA	CASSFDMSNSLLHF	TGTGCCAGCAGTTTTGACATGTCGAATTCACTCCTCCACTTT
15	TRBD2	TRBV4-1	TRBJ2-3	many	CASTSLAGASDTQYF	TGCGCCAGCACATCACTAGCGGGAGCTTCCGATACGCAGTATTTT
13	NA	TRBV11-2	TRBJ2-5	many	CANSGGVMETQYF	TGTGCCAACAGCGGAGGGGTGATGGAGACCCAGTACTTC
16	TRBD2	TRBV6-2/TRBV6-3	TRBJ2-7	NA	CASYPRGGAGLYERYF	TGTGCCAGTTACCCGCGCGGGGGGGCGGGTCTCTACGAGCGGTACTTC
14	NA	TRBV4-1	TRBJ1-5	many	CASSQVDGNQPQHF	TGCGCCAGCAGCCAAGTTGATGGGAATCAGCCCCAGCATTTT
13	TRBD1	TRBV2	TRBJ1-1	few	CASNRGRNTEAFF	TGTGCCAGCAATAGGGGGCGGAACACTGAAGCTTTCTTT
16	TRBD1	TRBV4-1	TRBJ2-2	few	CANNDLDRGLTRELFF	TGCGCCAACAACGATCTGGACAGGGGGTTGACCCGGGAGCTGTTTTTT
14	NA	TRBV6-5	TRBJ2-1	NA	CPCSGTHFGNEQFF	TGTCCCTGTTCCGGGACCCACTTCGGCAATGAGCAGTTCTTC
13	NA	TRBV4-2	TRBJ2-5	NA	CASNQEHQETQYF	TGTGCCAGCAACCAAGAGCACCAAGAGACCCAGTACTTC
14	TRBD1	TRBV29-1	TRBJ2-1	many	CSVRQGAAYNEQFF	TGCAGCGTAAGACAGGGGGCTGCCTACAATGAGCAGTTCTTC
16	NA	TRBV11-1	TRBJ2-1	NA	CASSSPLPGDWYEQFF	TGTGCCAGCAGTTCTCCCTTGCCGGGAGATTGGTATGAGCAGTTCTTC
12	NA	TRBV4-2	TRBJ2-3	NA	CGSSLPSDTQYF	TGTGGCAGCAGCCTCCCCTCAGATACGCAGTATTTT
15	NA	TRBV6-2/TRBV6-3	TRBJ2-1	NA	CASKNSGSMYNEQLF	TGTGCCAGCAAAAATAGCGGCAGCATGTACAATGAGCAGCTCTTC
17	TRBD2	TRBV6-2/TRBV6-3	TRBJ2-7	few	CASSKNPGLAGPYEQYF	TGTGCCAGCAGTAAAAATCCGGGACTAGCGGGACCATACGAGCAGTACTTC
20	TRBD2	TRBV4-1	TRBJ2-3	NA	CASSQIGLEGVEWGTDTQYF	TGCGCCAGCAGCCAAATCGGACTAGAGGGAGTAGAGTGGGGCACAGATACGCAGTATTTT
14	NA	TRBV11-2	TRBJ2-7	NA	CDSYLRPGSYELYF	TGTGACAGCTACTTGCGCCCGGGCTCCTACGAGCTGTACTTC
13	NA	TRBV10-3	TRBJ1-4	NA	CASTGGLGEKLFF	TGTGCCTCGACCGGTGGACTCGGGGAAAAACTGTTTTTT
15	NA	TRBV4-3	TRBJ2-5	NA	CASSQDNASSETQYF	TGTGCCAGCAGCCAAGATAATGCTAGCTCGGAGACCCAGTACTTC
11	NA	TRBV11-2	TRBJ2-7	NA	CARSLHYKQHF	TGTGCCCGCAGCTTACACTACAAGCAGCACTTC
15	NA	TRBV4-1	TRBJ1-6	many	CASSQWGIEDSPLHF	TGCGCCAGCAGCCAATGGGGGATCGAGGATTCACCCCTCCACTTT
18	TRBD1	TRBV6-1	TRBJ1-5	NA	CASSDGQGRRVGNQPQHF	TGTGCCAGCAGCGATGGACAGGGCCGCCGGGTGGGCAATCAGCCCCAGCATTTT
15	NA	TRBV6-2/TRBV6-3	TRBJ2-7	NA	CASIESIRDSYEHYF	TGTGCCAGTATCGAGTCGATTCGAGACTCCTACGAGCATTACTTC
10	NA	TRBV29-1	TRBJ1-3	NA	CGVETGVKYF	TGCGGCGTTGAAACCGGGGTGAAGTATTTT
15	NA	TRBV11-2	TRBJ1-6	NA	CTSRPGQFTGSPLHF	TGTACCAGCAGGCCGGGACAATTTACGGGCTCACCCCTCCACTTT
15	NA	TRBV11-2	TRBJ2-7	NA	CANSFGYMGAYEQYF	TGTGCCAACAGCTTTGGATATATGGGGGCCTACGAGCAATACTTC
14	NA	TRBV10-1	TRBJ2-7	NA	CANSPELNSYEQYF	TGCGCCAACAGTCCGGAGTTGAACTCCTACGAGCAGTACTTC
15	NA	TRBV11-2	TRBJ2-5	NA	CTSNLGTGSQGTQYF	TGTACCAGCAACTTAGGAACGGGCAGTCAAGGGACCCAGTACTTC
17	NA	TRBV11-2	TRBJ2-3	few	CASSLDPGETSTDTQYF	TGTGCCAGCAGCTTAGATCCGGGGGAGACTAGCACAGATACGCAGTATTTT
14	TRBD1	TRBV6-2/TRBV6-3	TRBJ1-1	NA	CASTTGQPRTESFF	TGTGCCAGCACCACGGGACAGCCACGAACTGAATCTTTCTTT
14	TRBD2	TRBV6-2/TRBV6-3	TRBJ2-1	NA	CASSYQRERPCQLF	TGCGCCAGCAGTTACCAGCGGGAGCGCCCCTGTCAGCTCTTC
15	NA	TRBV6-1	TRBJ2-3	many	CASSEDLARTDTQYF	TGTGCCAGCAGTGAAGATCTAGCGCGCACAGATACGCAGTATTTT
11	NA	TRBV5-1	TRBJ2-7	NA	CASTGPYDQYF	TGCGCCAGCACCGGGCCCTACGATCAGTACTTC
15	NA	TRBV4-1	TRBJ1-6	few	CASSDGSSYNSPLHF	TGCGCCAGCAGCGACGGGAGCTCCTATAATTCACCCCTCCACTTT
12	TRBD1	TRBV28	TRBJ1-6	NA	CVSSLPGQTLHF	TGTGTCAGCAGTTTACCGGGACAGACCCTCCACTTT
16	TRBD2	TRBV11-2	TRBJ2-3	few	CASSTGLAGAADAQYF	TGTGCCAGCAGCACGGGACTAGCGGGAGCAGCTGATGCGCAGTATTTT
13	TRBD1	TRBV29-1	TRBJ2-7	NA	CSVIRTGGAGQYF	TGCAGCGTCATCCGGACAGGGGGGGCAGGGCAGTACTTC
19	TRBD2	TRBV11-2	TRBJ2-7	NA	CASIWRSLAGGEGKGGQYF	TGTGCCAGCATCTGGAGGAGTCTAGCGGGAGGAGAAGGGAAAGGCGGGCAGTACTTC
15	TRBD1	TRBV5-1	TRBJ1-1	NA	CASSSYGQGGTEAFF	TGCGCCAGCAGTTCCTACGGACAGGGGGGGACTGAAGCTTTCTTT
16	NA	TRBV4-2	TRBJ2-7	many	CASSHAAGQSSYEQYF	TGTGCCAGCAGCCACGCCGCGGGACAGAGCTCCTACGAGCAGTACTTC